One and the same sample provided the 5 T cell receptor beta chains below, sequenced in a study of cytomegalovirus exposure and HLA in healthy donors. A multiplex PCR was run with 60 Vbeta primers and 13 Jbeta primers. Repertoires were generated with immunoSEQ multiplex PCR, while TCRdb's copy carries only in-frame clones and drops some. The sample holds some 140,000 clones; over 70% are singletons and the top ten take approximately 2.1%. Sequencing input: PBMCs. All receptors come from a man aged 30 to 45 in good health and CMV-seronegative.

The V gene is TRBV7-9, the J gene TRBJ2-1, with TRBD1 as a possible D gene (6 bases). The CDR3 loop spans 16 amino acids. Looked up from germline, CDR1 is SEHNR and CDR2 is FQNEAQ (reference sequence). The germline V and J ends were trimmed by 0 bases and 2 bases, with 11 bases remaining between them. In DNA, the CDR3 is TGTGCCAGCAGCTTAGCGGGGGCCGGACCCTACAATGAGCAGTTCTTC. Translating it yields CASSLAGAGPYNEQFF.

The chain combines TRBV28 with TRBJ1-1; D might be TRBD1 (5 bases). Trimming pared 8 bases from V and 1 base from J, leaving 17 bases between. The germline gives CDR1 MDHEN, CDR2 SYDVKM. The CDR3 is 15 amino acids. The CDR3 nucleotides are TGTGCCAGCTTCCCACGCAGGGTCGAGAACACTGAAGCTTTCTTT. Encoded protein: CASFPRRVENTEAFF.

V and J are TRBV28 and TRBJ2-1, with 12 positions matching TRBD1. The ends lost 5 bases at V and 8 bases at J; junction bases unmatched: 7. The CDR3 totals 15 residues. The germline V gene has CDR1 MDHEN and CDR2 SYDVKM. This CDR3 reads CASSRPGQGADEQFF. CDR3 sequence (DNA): TGTGCCAGCAGTCGACCGGGACAGGGGGCCGATGAGCAGTTCTTC.

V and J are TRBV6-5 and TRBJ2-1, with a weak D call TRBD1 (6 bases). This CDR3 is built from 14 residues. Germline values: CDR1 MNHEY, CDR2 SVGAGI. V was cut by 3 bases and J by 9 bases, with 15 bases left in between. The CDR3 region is CASSYSGRGTEQFF. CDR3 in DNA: TGTGCCAGCAGTTATAGTGGCAGGGGTACTGAGCAGTTCTTC.

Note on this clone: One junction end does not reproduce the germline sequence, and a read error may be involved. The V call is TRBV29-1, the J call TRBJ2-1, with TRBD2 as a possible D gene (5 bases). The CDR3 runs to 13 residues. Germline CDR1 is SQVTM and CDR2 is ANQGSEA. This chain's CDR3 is CSVDWTIYNEQLF. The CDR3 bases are TGCAGCGTGGACTGGACCATCTACAATGAGCAGCTCTTC.